The 14 T cell receptor beta chains reported below all come from one sample, sequenced in a study of Tregs in tolerant kidney transplant recipients. Profiled with immunoSEQ multiplex PCR; TCRdb holds only in-frame clones, not every one. The sample records about 240,000 clones, roughly four fifths being singletons. Sample: CD4+ T cells from blood. The origin of the receptors is a human donor in good health.

This clone was counted a single time. The chain has TRBV15 and TRBJ1-1, with 8 bases matching TRBD1. Germline assignment: CDR1 LNHNV and CDR2 YYDKDF (reference sequence). This CDR3 contains 13 residues. V shed 3 bases and J 8 bases; nucleotides not matched to a gene: 5. The CDR3 region is CATSSSGGQEAFF. The CDR3, as DNA: TGTGCCACCAGCAGTTCAGGGGGCCAGGAAGCTTTCTTT. Together with reference TRBV15 and TRBJ1-1, the CDR3 gives the full variable domain: DAMVIQNPRYQVTQFGKPVTLSCSQTLNHNVMYWYQQKSSQAPKLLFHYYDKDFNNEADTPDNFQSRRPNTSFCFLDIRSPGLGDTAMYLCATSSSGGQEAFFGQGTRLTVV.

Only a few counts were recorded for this clone. The CDR3 bases are TGTGCCAGCAGGCCGACTAGCGGTACGCAAGAGACCCAGTACTTC. Translated, it gives CASRPTSGTQETQYF. V usage is TRBV6-1 and J usage is TRBJ2-5; 9 bases agree with TRBD2. The CDR3 is made up of 15 amino acids. V lost 6 bases and J lost 2; bases outside the gene matches: 7. Per germline, CDR1 MNHNS and CDR2 SASEGT.

The chain joins TRBV19 to TRBJ2-2; D is uncertain. The V gene's germline CDR1 is LNHDA and CDR2 SQIVND (reference sequence). V was pared by 6 bases and J by 4 bases, with 6 bases between. The CDR3 has 12 residues. The CDR3 nucleotides are TGTGCCAGTAGAAAGCCCACCGGGGAGCTGTTTTTT. It encodes CASRKPTGELFF.

The gene calls are TRBV27 and TRBJ2-2; D is perhaps TRBD1 (5 bases). Germline V gene sequence: CDR1 MNHEY, CDR2 SMNVEV (reference sequence). V was clipped by 1 base and J by 5 bases, with 11 bases between them. This CDR3 has 15 amino acids. CDR3 loop: CASSLWTPYTGELFF. In DNA form, the CDR3 reads TGTGCCAGCAGTTTATGGACACCTTATACCGGGGAGCTGTTTTTT.

This sequence joins TRBV6-5 and TRBJ2-7; maybe TRBD1 (6 bases). Trimming took 6 bases from V and 3 from J, leaving 12 bases between them. Germline V lookup: CDR1 MNHEY, CDR2 SVGAGI. CDR3 length: 13 residues. CDR3 loop: CASSPGTHYEQYF. As DNA, the CDR3 is TGTGCCAGCAGCCCCGGGACACACTACGAGCAGTACTTC.

The rearrangement uses TRBV7-3 and TRBJ1-1; D not certain. This CDR3 comprises 13 residues. CDR1 and CDR2 from the germline V gene are SGHTA and FQGTGA. V was cut by 2 bases and J by 0 bases, with 4 bases left in between. The DNA for the CDR3 is TGTGCCAGCAGCTTACATATGAACACTGAAGCTTTCTTT. The encoded protein is CASSLHMNTEAFF.

The chain joins TRBV20-1 to TRBJ1-2; D call uncertain. CDR1 is DFQATT, CDR2 SNEGSKA, per germline (reference sequence). Trimming removed 6 bases from V and 5 bases from J, with 10 bases in between. This CDR3 has 11 residues. CDR3 bases: TGCAGTGCCGGCAGCATATATGGCTACACCTTC. This codes for CSAGSIYGYTF.

The CDR3 nucleotides read TGTGCCAGCAGTTACCACCTCGAAGAGACCCAGTACTTC. The encoded protein is CASSYHLEETQYF. The V call is TRBV6-5, the J call TRBJ2-5; D remains unclear. From germline, CDR1 is MNHEY and CDR2 SVGAGI. The CDR3 has 13 residues. Deletions cut 2 bases from V and 3 bases from J, with 7 bases between.

The chain joins TRBV4-2 to TRBJ2-5, with D possibly matching TRBD2 (6 bases). The CDR3 runs 17 residues. Germline V lookup: CDR1 LGHNA, CDR2 YNFKEQ. Trimming cost V 1 base and J 4 bases, with 19 bases left between them. CDR3 protein: CASSQGRGGKSGETQYF. The CDR3 DNA reads as TGTGCCAGCAGCCAAGGTCGGGGCGGGAAGTCCGGAGAGACCCAGTACTTC.

V gene TRBV5-1 combines with J gene TRBJ1-2; no reliable D call. The V end was cut by 2 bases, the J end by 1 base, with 9 bases between. CDR3 size: 14 residues. CDR1 and CDR2 from the germline V gene are SGHRS and YFSETQ. CDR3 nucleotides: TGCGCCAGCAGCTTAGATCAGTTTAACTATGGCTACACCTTC. It translates to CASSLDQFNYGYTF.

The rearrangement links TRBV4-1 to TRBJ2-7; 12 bases match TRBD2. J gave up 2 bases and V 3 bases, and 8 bases lay outside the gene matches. The CDR3 contains 17 residues. The V gene's germline CDR1 is MGHRA and CDR2 YSYEKL. CDR3 DNA: TGCGCCAGCAGCCACGTACTAGCGGGAGGTTCTCCCTACGAGCAGTACTTC. Translating gives CASSHVLAGGSPYEQYF.

CDR3 sequence (DNA): TGTGCCTGGCGTCTTGGGGGGGGCTACGAGCAGTACTTC. It specifies CAWRLGGGYEQYF. V usage is TRBV30 and J usage is TRBJ2-7; the match to TRBD2 covers 7 bases. Germline V gene data show CDR1 as GTSNPN and CDR2 as SVGIG (reference sequence). Trimming at V came to 5 bases and at J to 3 bases, leaving 7 bases not matched to a gene. The CDR3 is made up of 13 amino acids.

The chain joins TRBV15 to TRBJ1-2; no reliable D call. Trimming took off 1 base at V and 1 base at J, with 4 bases between the two ends. The germline CDR1 and CDR2 sequences are LNHNV and YYDKDF (reference sequence). The CDR3 spans 13 residues. The CDR3 region is CATSRGVNYGYTF. The CDR3 nucleotides read TGTGCCACCAGCAGAGGGGTTAACTATGGCTACACCTTC.

The J gene is TRBJ2-7, the V gene TRBV4-2, with 14 bases lining up with TRBD2. The trim removed 1 base at V and 4 bases at J, leaving 0 bases unmatched. CDR1 and CDR2 (germline): LGHNA, YNFKEQ. There are 15 residues in the CDR3. Here the CDR3 DNA reads TGTGCCAGCAGCCAAGGGACTAGCGGGAGGTACGAGCAGTACTTC. Translated, it gives CASSQGTSGRYEQYF.